One and the same sample provided the 10 T cell receptor beta chains below, sequenced in a study of beta chain features in type 1 diabetes. The whole isolated RNA underwent reverse transcription, so sequencing captured expressed TCRB transcripts. Only in-frame clones appear in the TCRdb table, and some are missing; sequencing was by immunoSEQ multiplex PCR. The table has fewer than 650,000 clones, about 14% seen once; the top ten hold about 0.093%. The sample was naive CD4+ T cells from blood. These receptors all stem from a man aged 18 to 30 in good health.

The chain links TRBV27 to TRBJ2-6; D possibly corresponds to TRBD1 (5 bases). Trimming pared 4 bases from V and 0 bases from J, leaving 16 bases between. Germline V gene data show CDR1 as MNHEY and CDR2 as SMNVEV (reference sequence). There are 18 residues in the CDR3. In DNA form, the CDR3 reads TGTGCCAGCAGTTCCCGACAGTCTACCTACTCTGGGGCCAACGTCCTGACTTTC. Its protein product is CASSSRQSTYSGANVLTF.

J is TRBJ1-6 and V is TRBV5-4; TRBD1 is a possible D gene (5 bases). Trimming removed 1 base at V and 9 bases at J, with 14 bases between. The CDR3 covers 15 residues. Looked up from germline, CDR1 is SGHNT and CDR2 is YYREEE (reference sequence). The CDR3 DNA sequence: TGTGCCAGCAGCTTGAGGCGGGGGGATGCTTCACCCCTCCACTTT. Its translation is CASSLRRGDASPLHF.

This sequence joins TRBV19 and TRBJ2-7; TRBD1 matches 7 bases. In germline, CDR1 is LNHDA, CDR2 SQIVND (reference sequence). J gave up 0 bases and V 6 bases, and 17 bases lay outside the gene matches. This CDR3 spans 18 amino acids. DNA for the CDR3: TGTGCCAGTAGCAGGGGACAGAGCCTAAAAGTGAGCTCCTACGAGCAGTACTTC. Protein sequence: CASSRGQSLKVSSYEQYF.

This sequence joins TRBV7-2 and TRBJ1-1; weak D call: TRBD1 (5 bases). Germline CDR1 is SGHTA and CDR2 is FQGNSA. The V end lost 2 bases, the J end lost 9 bases, and 10 bases lay between the germline ends. CDR3 length: 12 residues. This CDR3 reads CASSLQTDQAFF. CDR3 nucleotide sequence: TGTGCCAGCAGCTTACAGACAGACCAAGCTTTCTTT.

V usage is TRBV27 and J usage is TRBJ1-2; D is ambiguous. CDR3 size: 16 residues. Trimming shortened V by 6 bases and J by 4 bases, and 21 bases separated the two germline ends. Germline V gene lookup returns CDR1 MNHEY and CDR2 SMNVEV (reference sequence). CDR3 DNA sequence: TGTGCCAGCAGCTCAACCGGGATCCTCGAGGGCTATGGCTACACCTTC. It specifies CASSSTGILEGYGYTF.

This clone has just a few counts. The J gene is TRBJ2-5, the V gene TRBV29-1, with D maybe TRBD1 (6 bases). Germline V gene data show CDR1 as SQVTM and CDR2 as ANQGSEA. V lost 5 bases and J lost 2, with 15 bases in between. The CDR3 totals 14 residues. CDR3 residues: CSVIRDIVQETQYF. In nucleotides, the CDR3 is TGCAGCGTTATACGGGACATAGTACAAGAGACCCAGTACTTC. Using reference TRBV29-1 and TRBJ2-5 for the parts outside the CDR3, the full variable domain is SAVISQKPSRDICQRGTSLTIQCQVDSQVTMMFWYRQQPGQSLTLIATANQGSEATYESGFVIDKFPISRPNLTFSTLTVSNMSPEDSSIYLCSVIRDIVQETQYFGPGTRLLVL.

V gene TRBV28 combines with J gene TRBJ2-4, with D uncertain. CDR1 and CDR2 (germline): MDHEN, SYDVKM. The ends were cut back, 2 bases at V and 5 bases at J, with 4 bases in the middle. This CDR3 is 12 amino acids long. CDR3 nucleotide sequence: TGTGCCAGCAGTTTAACTCAAAACATTCAGTACTTC. This sequence encodes CASSLTQNIQYF.

This chain joins TRBV29-1 and TRBJ2-6, with D unclear. Trimming stripped 3 bases from V and 0 bases from J, with 6 bases between. Germline CDR1 is SQVTM and CDR2 is ANQGSEA. The CDR3 length is 14 residues. CDR3 residues: CSVELFSGANVLTF. The CDR3 nucleotides are TGCAGCGTTGAGCTTTTCTCTGGGGCCAACGTCCTGACTTTC.

The chain links TRBV6-5 to TRBJ1-2, with TRBD1 identical over 7 bases. Trimming removed 6 bases from V and 4 bases from J; junction bases left unmatched: 8. The CDR3 covers 14 residues. The germline gives CDR1 MNHEY, CDR2 SVGAGI. This chain's CDR3 is CASRTGGGGYGYTF. The CDR3 nucleotides are TGTGCCAGCAGGACGGGAGGGGGCGGCTATGGCTACACCTTC.

This clone showed up just a few times. This chain uses TRBV5-6 with TRBJ2-1; 12 nucleotides agree with TRBD2. Trimming removed 3 bases from V and 7 bases from J; junction bases left unmatched: 8. CDR3 length: 16 residues. Germline values: CDR1 SGHDT, CDR2 YYEEEE. The CDR3 sequence is CASSSSGRARKNEQFF. The CDR3 DNA reads as TGTGCCAGCAGCTCTAGCGGGAGGGCCAGGAAAAATGAGCAGTTCTTC.